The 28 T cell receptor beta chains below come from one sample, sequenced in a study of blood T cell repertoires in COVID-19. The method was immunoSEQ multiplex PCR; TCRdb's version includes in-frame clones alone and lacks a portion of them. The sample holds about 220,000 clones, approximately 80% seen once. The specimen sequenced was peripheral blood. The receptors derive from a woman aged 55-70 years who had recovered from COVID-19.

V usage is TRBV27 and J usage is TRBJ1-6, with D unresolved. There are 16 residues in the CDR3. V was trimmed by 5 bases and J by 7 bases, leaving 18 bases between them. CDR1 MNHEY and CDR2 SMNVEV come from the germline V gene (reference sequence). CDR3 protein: CASSPFTGGPNSPLHF. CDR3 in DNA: TGTGCCAGCAGTCCATTCACCGGAGGACCCAATTCACCCCTCCACTTT.

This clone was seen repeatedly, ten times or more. DNA of the CDR3: TGTGCCAGCAGCCTCAGCGGGGAAGAGACCCAGTACTTC. Encoded protein: CASSLSGEETQYF. The chain carries TRBV4-2 and TRBJ2-5; 7 bases are a match to TRBD2. Germline assignment: CDR1 LGHNA and CDR2 YNFKEQ. V shed 4 bases, J shed 3 bases, and the junction held 2 bases outside the gene matches. The CDR3 sequence is 13 residues long.

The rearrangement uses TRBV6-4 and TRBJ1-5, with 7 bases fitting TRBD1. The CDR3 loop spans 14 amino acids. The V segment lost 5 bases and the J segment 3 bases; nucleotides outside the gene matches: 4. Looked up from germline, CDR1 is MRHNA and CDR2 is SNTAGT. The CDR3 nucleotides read TGTGCCAGCAGTCCAACAGGGGCCAATCAGCCCCAGCATTTT. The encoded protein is CASSPTGANQPQHF.

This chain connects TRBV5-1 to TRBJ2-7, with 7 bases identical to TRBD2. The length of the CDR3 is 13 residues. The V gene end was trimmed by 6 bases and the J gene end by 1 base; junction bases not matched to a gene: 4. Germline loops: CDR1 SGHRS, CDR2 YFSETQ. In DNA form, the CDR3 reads TGCGCCAGCAAGTGGGGAGGGTCCTACGAGCAGTACTTC. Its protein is CASKWGGSYEQYF.

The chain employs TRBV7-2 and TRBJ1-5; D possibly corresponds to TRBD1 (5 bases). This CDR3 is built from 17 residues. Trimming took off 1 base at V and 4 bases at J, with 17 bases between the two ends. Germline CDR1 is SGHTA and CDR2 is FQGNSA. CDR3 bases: TGTGCCAGCAGCTTAGAAGCCGGGGGGTCACAAAATCAGCCCCAGCATTTT. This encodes CASSLEAGGSQNQPQHF.

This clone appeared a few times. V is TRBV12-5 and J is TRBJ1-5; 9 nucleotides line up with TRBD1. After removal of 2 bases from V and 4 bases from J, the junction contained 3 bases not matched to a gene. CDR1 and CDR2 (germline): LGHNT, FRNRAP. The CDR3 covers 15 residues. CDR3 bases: TGTGCTAGTGGTTTGTTACAGGGGGCGAATCAGCCCCAGCATTTT. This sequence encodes CASGLLQGANQPQHF.

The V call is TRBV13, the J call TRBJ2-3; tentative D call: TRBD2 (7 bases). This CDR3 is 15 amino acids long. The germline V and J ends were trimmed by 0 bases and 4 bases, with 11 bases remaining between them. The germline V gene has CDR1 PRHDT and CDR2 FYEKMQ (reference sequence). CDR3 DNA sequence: TGTGCCAGCAGCTTAGGCGGAGGGGGGGCAGATACGCAGTATTTT. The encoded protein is CASSLGGGGADTQYF. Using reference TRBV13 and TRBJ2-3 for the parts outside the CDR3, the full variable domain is AAGVIQSPRHLIKEKRETATLKCYPIPRHDTVYWYQQGPGQDPQFLISFYEKMQSDKGSIPDRFSAQQFSDYHSELNMSSLELGDSALYFCASSLGGGGADTQYFGPGTRLTVL.

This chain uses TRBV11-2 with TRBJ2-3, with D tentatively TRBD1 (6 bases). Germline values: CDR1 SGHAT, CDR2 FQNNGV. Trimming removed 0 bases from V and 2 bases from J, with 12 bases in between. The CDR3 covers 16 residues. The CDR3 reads CASSLENGGPTDTQYF. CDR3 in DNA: TGTGCCAGCAGCTTAGAAAATGGGGGCCCCACAGATACGCAGTATTTT.

The CDR3 nucleotides are TGTGCCTACGGGGTCTACAATGAGCAGTTCTTC. This codes for CAYGVYNEQFF. The V gene is TRBV30, the J gene TRBJ2-1; D is possibly TRBD2 (5 bases). The ends were cut back, 7 bases at V and 3 bases at J, with 7 bases in the middle. This CDR3 is built from 11 residues. The germline gives CDR1 GTSNPN, CDR2 SVGIG (reference sequence).

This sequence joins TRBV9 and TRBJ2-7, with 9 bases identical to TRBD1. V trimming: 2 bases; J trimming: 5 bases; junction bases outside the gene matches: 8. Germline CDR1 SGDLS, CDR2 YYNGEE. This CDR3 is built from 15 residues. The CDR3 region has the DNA TGTGCCAGCAGCGTCACCGGGACAGGGCGCCACGAGCAGTACTTC. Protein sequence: CASSVTGTGRHEQYF.

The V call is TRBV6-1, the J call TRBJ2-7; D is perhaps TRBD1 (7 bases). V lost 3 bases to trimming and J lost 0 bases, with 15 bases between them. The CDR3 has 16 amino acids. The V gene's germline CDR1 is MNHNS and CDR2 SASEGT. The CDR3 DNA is TGTGCCAGCAGTGACCTTGGGGGGACAGCCTCCTACGAGCAGTACTTC. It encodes CASSDLGGTASYEQYF.

In DNA form, the CDR3 reads TGTGCCAGCCACGGGACTAGCGAGAGGGGGACCGGGGAGCTGTTTTTT. Its protein product is CASHGTSERGTGELFF. This rearrangement joins TRBV7-9 to TRBJ2-2, with TRBD2 matching 10 bases. The germline gives CDR1 SEHNR, CDR2 FQNEAQ (reference sequence). The trim removed 8 bases at V and 5 bases at J, leaving 11 bases unmatched. This CDR3 region has 16 residues.

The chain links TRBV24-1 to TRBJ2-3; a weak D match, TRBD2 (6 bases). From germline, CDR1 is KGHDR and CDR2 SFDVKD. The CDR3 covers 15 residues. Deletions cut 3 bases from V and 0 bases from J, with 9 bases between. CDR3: CATSDRDSSTDTQYF. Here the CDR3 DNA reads TGTGCCACCAGTGATCGGGACTCTAGCACAGATACGCAGTATTTT.

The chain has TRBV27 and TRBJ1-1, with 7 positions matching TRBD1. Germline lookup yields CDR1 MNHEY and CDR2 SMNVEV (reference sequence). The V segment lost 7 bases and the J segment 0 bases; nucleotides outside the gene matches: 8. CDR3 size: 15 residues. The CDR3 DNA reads TGTGCCAGCATATCGACAGGGCGGATGAACACTGAAGCTTTCTTT. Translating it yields CASISTGRMNTEAFF.

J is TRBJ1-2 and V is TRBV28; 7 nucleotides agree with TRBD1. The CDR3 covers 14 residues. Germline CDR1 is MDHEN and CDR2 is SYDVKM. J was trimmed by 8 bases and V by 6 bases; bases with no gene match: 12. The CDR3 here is CASRTQTGPGGYTF. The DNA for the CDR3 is TGTGCCAGCAGAACTCAGACAGGGCCAGGGGGCTACACCTTC.

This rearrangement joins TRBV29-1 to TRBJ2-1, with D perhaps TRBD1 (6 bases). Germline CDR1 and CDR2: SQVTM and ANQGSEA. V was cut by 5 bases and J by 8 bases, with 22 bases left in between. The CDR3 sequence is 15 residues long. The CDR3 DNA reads TGCAGCGTTCCCCCAGGGGCAGGGTATGGGGATGAGCAGTTCTTC. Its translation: CSVPPGAGYGDEQFF.

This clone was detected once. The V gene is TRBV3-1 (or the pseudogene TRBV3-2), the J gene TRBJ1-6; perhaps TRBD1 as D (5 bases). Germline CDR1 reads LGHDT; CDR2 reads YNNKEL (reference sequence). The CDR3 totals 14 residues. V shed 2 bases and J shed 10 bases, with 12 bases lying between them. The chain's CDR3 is CASSQQGLESPLHF. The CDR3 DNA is TGTGCCAGCAGCCAACAGGGTTTAGAGTCACCCCTCCACTTT.

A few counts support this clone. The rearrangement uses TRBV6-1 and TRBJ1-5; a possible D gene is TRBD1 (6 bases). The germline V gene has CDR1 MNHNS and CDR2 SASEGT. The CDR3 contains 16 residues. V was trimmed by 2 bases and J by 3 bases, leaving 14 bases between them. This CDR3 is CASSENSGDYNQPQHF. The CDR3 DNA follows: TGTGCCAGCAGTGAAAATTCAGGGGATTACAATCAGCCCCAGCATTTT.

The CDR3 loop reads CASSIGQALNYGYTF. DNA of the CDR3: TGCGCCAGCAGCATAGGACAGGCGTTAAACTATGGCTACACCTTC. This sequence joins TRBV5-1 and TRBJ1-2; the match to TRBD1 covers 7 bases. This CDR3 contains 15 residues. V shed 4 bases and J 2 bases; nucleotides not matched to a gene: 8. Germline CDR1 is SGHRS and CDR2 is YFSETQ.

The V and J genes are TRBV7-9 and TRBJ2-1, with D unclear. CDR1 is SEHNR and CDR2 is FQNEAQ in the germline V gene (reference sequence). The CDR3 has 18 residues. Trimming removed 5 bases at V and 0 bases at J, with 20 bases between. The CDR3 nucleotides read TGTGCCAGCAGCCACCGGGTCTCAAACCCGAGCTCCTACAATGAGCAGTTCTTC. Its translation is CASSHRVSNPSSYNEQFF. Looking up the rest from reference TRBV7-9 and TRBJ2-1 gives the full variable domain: DTGVSQNPRHKITKRGQNVTFRCDPISEHNRLYWYRQTLGQGPEFLTYFQNEAQLEKSRLLSDRFSAERPKGSFSTLEIQRTEQGDSAMYLCASSHRVSNPSSYNEQFFGPGTRLTVL.

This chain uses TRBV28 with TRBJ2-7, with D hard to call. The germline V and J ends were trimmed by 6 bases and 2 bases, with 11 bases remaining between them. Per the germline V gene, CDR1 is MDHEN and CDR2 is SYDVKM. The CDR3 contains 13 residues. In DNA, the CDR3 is TGTGCCAGCAGCCCCCAGTTTGCCTACGAGCAGTACTTC. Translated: CASSPQFAYEQYF. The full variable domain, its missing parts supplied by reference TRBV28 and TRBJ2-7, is DVKVTQSSRYLVKRTGEKVFLECVQDMDHENMFWYRQDPGLGLRLIYFSYDVKMKEKGDIPEGYSVSREKKERFSLILESASTNQTSMYLCASSPQFAYEQYFGPGTRLTVT.

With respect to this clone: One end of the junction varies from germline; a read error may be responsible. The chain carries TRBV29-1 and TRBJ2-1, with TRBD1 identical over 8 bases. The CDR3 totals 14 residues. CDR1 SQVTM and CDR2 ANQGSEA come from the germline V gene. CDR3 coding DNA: TGCAGCGTGGAAGACAGGGGCTCCTACAATGAGCAGTTCTTC. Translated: CSVEDRGSYNEQFF.

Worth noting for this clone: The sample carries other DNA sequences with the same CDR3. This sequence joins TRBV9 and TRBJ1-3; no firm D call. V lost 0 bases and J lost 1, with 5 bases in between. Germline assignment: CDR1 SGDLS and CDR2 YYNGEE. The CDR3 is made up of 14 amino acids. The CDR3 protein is CASSVDISGNTIYF. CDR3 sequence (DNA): TGTGCCAGCAGCGTAGACATATCTGGAAACACCATATATTTT.

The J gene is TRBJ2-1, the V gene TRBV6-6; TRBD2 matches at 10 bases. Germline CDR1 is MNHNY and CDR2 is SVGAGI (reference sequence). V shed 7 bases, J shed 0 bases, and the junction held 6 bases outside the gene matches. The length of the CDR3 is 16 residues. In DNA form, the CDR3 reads TGTGCCAGCATTACTAGCGGGGAACACTCCTACAATGAGCAGTTCTTC. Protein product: CASITSGEHSYNEQFF.

The CDR3 nucleotides read TGTGCCAGCTCGCCGGGACAGGGGTATGAAAAACTGTTTTTT. Translated, it gives CASSPGQGYEKLFF. V and J are TRBV18 and TRBJ1-4; TRBD1 aligns across 10 bases. V lost 6 bases and J lost 6; bases outside the gene matches: 4. Germline V gene data show CDR1 as KGHSH and CDR2 as LQKENI. CDR3 length: 14 amino acids. Full variable domain (missing parts from reference TRBV18 and TRBJ1-4): NAGVMQNPRHLVRRRGQEARLRCSPMKGHSHVYWYRQLPEEGLKFMVYLQKENIIDESGMPKERFSAEFPKEGPSILRIQQVVRGDSAAYFCASSPGQGYEKLFFGSGTQLSVL.

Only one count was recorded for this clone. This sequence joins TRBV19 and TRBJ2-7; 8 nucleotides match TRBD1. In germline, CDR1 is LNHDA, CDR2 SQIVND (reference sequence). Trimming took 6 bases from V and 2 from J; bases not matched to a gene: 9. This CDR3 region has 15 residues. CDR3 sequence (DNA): TGTGCCAGTAGCATACAGGGGGTACCCACCTACGAGCAGTACTTC. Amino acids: CASSIQGVPTYEQYF.

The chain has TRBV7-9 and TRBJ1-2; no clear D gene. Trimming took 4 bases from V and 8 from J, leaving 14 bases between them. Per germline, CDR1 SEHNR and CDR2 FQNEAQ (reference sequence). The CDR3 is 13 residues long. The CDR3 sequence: CASSYDGYLGYTF. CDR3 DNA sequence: TGTGCCAGCAGCTACGACGGGTATTTAGGCTACACCTTC.

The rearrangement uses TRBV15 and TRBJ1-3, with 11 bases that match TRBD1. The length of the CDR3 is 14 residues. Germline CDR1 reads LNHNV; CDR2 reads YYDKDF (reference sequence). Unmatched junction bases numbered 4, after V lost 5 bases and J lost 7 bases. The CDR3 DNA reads TGTGCCACCAGCTTGGACAGGGGGCCGAACACCATATATTTT. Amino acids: CATSLDRGPNTIYF.